This T cell receptor (beta chain) was captured by sequencing in a study of cytomegalovirus exposure and HLA in healthy donors. This CDR3 contains 12 residues. The germline gives CDR1 MDHEN, CDR2 SYDVKM. PCR used 60 Vbeta primers and 13 Jbeta primers. The data were produced by immunoSEQ multiplex PCR, yet TCRdb's version contains in-frame clones alone and is incomplete. This sample carries about 120,000 clones, 80% of them seen once, and the ten largest clones take around 9.5%. What was sequenced was PBMCs. The chain joins TRBV28 to TRBJ1-5; TRBD1 aligns across 9 bases. The source is a female donor in good health and CMV-seropositive. The CDR3 DNA reads as TGTGCTACCGGGACAGGGCTTCAGCCCCAGCATTTT. This codes for CATGTGLQPQHF.